This TCR beta chain appears in the sequencing data of a study of OX40 agonist ivuxolimab in advanced cancers. About the research overall: Patients assigned to dose escalation were diagnosed with hepatocellular carcinoma, melanoma, renal cell or head and neck cancer. Points from the study as a whole: Compared with CD4+, CD8+ T cells on average had more expanded clones.

Concerning this clone itself: The antigen is undetermined.

Autoimmune disease history or systemic immunosuppression excluded patients. Profiling relied on immunoSEQ multiplex PCR, and the TCRdb table lists in-frame clones only, not all of them. The sample consists of under 80,000 clones, about 88% of them appearing once. The J segment lost 7 bases and the V segment lost 9 bases, leaving 7 bases of the junction unmatched. Germline CDR1 MDHEN, CDR2 SYDVKM. This CDR3 is built from 14 residues. The TCR was taken from an adult with an advanced solid tumor such as melanoma, head and neck, liver or kidney cancer. Source: CD4+ or CD8+ T cells sorted from blood, taken in a trial of the OX40 agonist ivuxolimab. This chain connects TRBV28 to TRBJ2-1; TRBD2 matches 12 bases. The CDR3 DNA reads TGTGCCAGTTGGACTAGCGGGGCGATGAATGAGCAGTTCTTC. Translated: CASWTSGAMNEQFF.